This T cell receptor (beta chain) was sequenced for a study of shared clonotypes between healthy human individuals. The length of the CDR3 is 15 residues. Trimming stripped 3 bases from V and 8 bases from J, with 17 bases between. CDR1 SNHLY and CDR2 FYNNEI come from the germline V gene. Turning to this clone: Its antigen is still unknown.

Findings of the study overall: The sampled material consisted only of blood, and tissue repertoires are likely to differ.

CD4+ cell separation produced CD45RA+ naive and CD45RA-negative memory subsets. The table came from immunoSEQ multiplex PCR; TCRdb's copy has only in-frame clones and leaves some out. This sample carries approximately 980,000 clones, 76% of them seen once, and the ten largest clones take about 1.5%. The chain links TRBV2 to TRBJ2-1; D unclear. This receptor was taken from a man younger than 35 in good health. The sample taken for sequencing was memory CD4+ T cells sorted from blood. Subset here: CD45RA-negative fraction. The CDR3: CASSDDLIGLHEQFF. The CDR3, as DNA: TGTGCCAGCAGTGACGACTTAATCGGTCTCCATGAGCAGTTCTTC.